The 16 T cell receptor beta chains listed next were all sequenced from one sample in a study of Tregs in tolerant kidney transplant recipients. The table came from immunoSEQ multiplex PCR; TCRdb's copy has only in-frame clones and leaves some out. The table includes 200,000 to 300,000 clones, 65% to 85% detected once. The source material was CD4+ T cells from blood. The receptors were gathered from a human donor in good health.

This chain uses TRBV5-1 with TRBJ1-4; D is unresolved. Trimming took off 6 bases at V and 3 bases at J, with 15 bases between the two ends. CDR1 and CDR2 (germline): SGHRS, YFSETQ. This CDR3 contains 15 residues. CDR3 loop: CASTPLAGSNEKLFF. Here the CDR3 DNA reads TGCGCCAGCACCCCCCTGGCGGGCTCTAATGAAAAACTGTTTTTT.

V usage is TRBV5-4 and J usage is TRBJ2-5, with D hard to call. The germline V gene has CDR1 SGHNT and CDR2 YYREEE (reference sequence). V lost 0 bases, J lost 0 bases, and 9 bases lay in between. This CDR3 spans 15 amino acids. This CDR3 is CASSLAAPYQETQYF. The CDR3, as DNA: TGTGCCAGCAGCTTGGCGGCACCGTACCAAGAGACCCAGTACTTC.

CDR3 DNA sequence: TGTGCCTGGAACAGCGGTAGCACAGATACGCAGTATTTT. Protein: CAWNSGSTDTQYF. The chain couples TRBV30 to TRBJ2-3; D is perhaps TRBD2 (5 bases). This CDR3 region has 13 residues. Trimming stripped 4 bases from V and 0 bases from J, with 8 bases between. Per germline, CDR1 GTSNPN and CDR2 SVGIG (reference sequence).

The rearrangement links TRBV29-1 to TRBJ2-1; TRBD2 matches 8 bases. Germline lookup yields CDR1 SQVTM and CDR2 ANQGSEA. The CDR3 has 13 residues. The ends lost 4 bases at V and 7 bases at J; junction bases unmatched: 6. CDR3 amino acids: CSVGLANRNEQFF. The CDR3 DNA reads as TGCAGCGTTGGACTAGCGAATAGGAATGAGCAGTTCTTC.

This clone was observed a single time. This chain links TRBV9 with TRBJ1-1; D uncertain. This CDR3 is 15 amino acids long. Trimming stripped 0 bases from V and 0 bases from J, with 9 bases between. CDR1 is SGDLS, CDR2 YYNGEE, per germline. The CDR3 DNA sequence: TGTGCCAGCAGCGTAGCGGGGTCCATGAACACTGAAGCTTTCTTT. Protein product: CASSVAGSMNTEAFF.

The chain uses TRBV10-1 and TRBJ2-3, with 9 positions matching TRBD2. CDR1 WNHNN and CDR2 SYGVQD come from the germline V gene (reference sequence). The V and J ends lost 6 bases and 1 base, in that order; junction bases with no gene match: 5. The CDR3 consists of 15 residues. The CDR3 nucleotides read TGCGCCAGCAGGGCGGGAGGGCCGGGCACAGATACGCAGTATTTT. It codes for CASRAGGPGTDTQYF.

The sample holds one count of this clone. This chain joins TRBV11-3 and TRBJ1-1; D not certain. Germline CDR1 reads SGHNT; CDR2 reads YENEEA. The CDR3 is 15 amino acids. The V end was cut by 2 bases, the J end by 1 base, with 11 bases between. The DNA of the CDR3 is TGTGCCAGCAGCTTAAGGAGGGCCACGAACACTGAAGCTTTCTTT. Protein sequence: CASSLRRATNTEAFF.

The chain recombines TRBV19 with TRBJ1-2; D ambiguous. This CDR3 comprises 13 residues. CDR1 and CDR2 (germline): LNHDA, SQIVND (reference sequence). The V end lost 3 bases, the J end lost 8 bases, and 13 bases lay between the germline ends. For the CDR3, the DNA is TGTGCCAGTAGTATTGCTCGCATGGGAGGCTACACCTTC. Translation gives CASSIARMGGYTF.

The chain uses TRBV9 and TRBJ2-3, with D perhaps matching TRBD2 (6 bases). V was cut by 4 bases and J by 1 base, with 13 bases left in between. The germline gives CDR1 SGDLS, CDR2 YYNGEE. This CDR3 has 15 residues. CDR3 in DNA: TGTGCCAGCAGCCTGGACTCGGGGGGCACAGATACGCAGTATTTT. It yields the protein CASSLDSGGTDTQYF.

The gene calls are TRBV4-1 and TRBJ1-5, with TRBD1 matching 9 bases. The CDR3 loop spans 17 amino acids. Germline V gene data show CDR1 as MGHRA and CDR2 as YSYEKL. With V trimmed by 3 bases and J by 3 bases, 9 bases remained unmatched. The CDR3 coding sequence is TGCGCCAGCAGCCACCCGAAGGGACAGGGAGACAATCAGCCCCAGCATTTT. This codes for CASSHPKGQGDNQPQHF.

The chain combines TRBV7-9 with TRBJ2-3, with D unclear. In germline, CDR1 is SEHNR, CDR2 FQNEAQ (reference sequence). The ends were cut back, 3 bases at V and 0 bases at J, with 1 base in the middle. The CDR3 covers 12 residues. CDR3 sequence: CASSFSTDTQYF. The CDR3 region has the DNA TGTGCCAGCAGCTTTAGCACAGATACGCAGTATTTT. Together with reference TRBV7-9 and TRBJ2-3, the CDR3 gives the full variable domain: DTGVSQNPRHKITKRGQNVTFRCDPISEHNRLYWYRQTLGQGPEFLTYFQNEAQLEKSRLLSDRFSAERPKGSFSTLEIQRTEQGDSAMYLCASSFSTDTQYFGPGTRLTVL.

The V gene is TRBV4-1, the J gene TRBJ2-1; 10 nucleotides align to TRBD2. V was clipped by 0 bases and J by 3 bases; unmatched bases: 5. Germline CDR1 reads MGHRA; CDR2 reads YSYEKL. The CDR3 is 17 residues long. The CDR3 coding sequence is TGCGCCAGCAGCCAAGACCCTAGCGGGGGAAACTACAATGAGCAGTTCTTC. Protein: CASSQDPSGGNYNEQFF.

The chain employs TRBV5-1 and TRBJ2-5, with unresolved D. With the DNA end fitting TRBJ2-7 better, the J assignment may be wrong. The germline CDR1 and CDR2 sequences are SGHRS and YFSETQ. The CDR3 has 14 residues. This CDR3 is CASSSGPRGYEQYF. For the CDR3, the DNA is TGCGCCAGCAGCTCCGGGCCCCGAGGCTACGAGCAGTACTTC.

The J gene is TRBJ1-2, the V gene TRBV5-4, with 7 bases matching TRBD1. This CDR3 is built from 13 residues. The V gene end was trimmed by 5 bases and the J gene end by 3 bases; junction bases not matched to a gene: 4. Germline-derived CDR1 and CDR2 are SGHNT and YYREEE (reference sequence). CDR3 in amino acids: CASSHGQDYGYTF. CDR3 in DNA: TGTGCCAGCAGTCACGGACAGGACTATGGCTACACCTTC. Supplemented by reference TRBV5-4 and TRBJ1-2, the full variable domain reads ETGVTQSPTHLIKTRGQQVTLRCSSQSGHNTVSWYQQALGQGPQFIFQYYREEENGRGNFPPRFSGLQFPNYSSELNVNALELDDSALYLCASSHGQDYGYTFGSGTRLTVV.

The chain combines TRBV6-1 with TRBJ1-5; D ambiguous. The germline V gene has CDR1 MNHNS and CDR2 SASEGT. CDR3 length: 13 amino acids. The V gene lost 7 bases and the J gene lost 7 bases, with 14 bases spanning the gap. The CDR3 protein is CASMEGVRQPQHF. The CDR3 DNA sequence: TGTGCCAGCATGGAGGGAGTTAGGCAGCCCCAGCATTTT.

The count of this clone is one. The genes are TRBV5-1 and TRBJ2-2; tentatively, D is TRBD1 (6 bases). Trimming took off 5 bases at V and 1 base at J, with 12 bases between the two ends. CDR1 is SGHRS and CDR2 is YFSETQ in the germline V gene. The CDR3 has 15 residues. The CDR3 DNA is TGCGCCAGCAGAGGACAGACACTGAACACCGGGGAGCTGTTTTTT. Protein sequence: CASRGQTLNTGELFF.